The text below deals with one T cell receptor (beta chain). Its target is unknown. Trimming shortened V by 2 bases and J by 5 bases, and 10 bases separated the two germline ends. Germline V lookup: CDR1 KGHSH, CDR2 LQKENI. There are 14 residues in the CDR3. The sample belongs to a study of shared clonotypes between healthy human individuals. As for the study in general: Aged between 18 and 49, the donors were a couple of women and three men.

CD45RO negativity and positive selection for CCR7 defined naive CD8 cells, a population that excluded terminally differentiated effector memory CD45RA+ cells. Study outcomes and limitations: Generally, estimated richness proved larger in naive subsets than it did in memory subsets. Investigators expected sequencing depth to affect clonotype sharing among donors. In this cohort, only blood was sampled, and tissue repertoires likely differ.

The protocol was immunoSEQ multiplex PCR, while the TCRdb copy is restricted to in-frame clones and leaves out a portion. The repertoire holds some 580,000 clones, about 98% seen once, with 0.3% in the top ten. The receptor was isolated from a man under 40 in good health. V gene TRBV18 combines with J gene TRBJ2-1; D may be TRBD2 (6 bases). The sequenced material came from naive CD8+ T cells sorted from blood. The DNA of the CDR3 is TGTGCCAGCTCACCAGGGCGGGACCACAATGAGCAGTTCTTC. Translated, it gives CASSPGRDHNEQFF.